The sequence of this T cell receptor beta chain was determined in a study of blood T cell repertoires in COVID-19. Trimming took 1 base from V and 2 from J; bases not matched to a gene: 3. Germline V gene data show CDR1 as SGHRS and CDR2 as YFSETQ. The CDR3 contains 15 residues. Generated by immunoSEQ multiplex PCR, the TCRdb table keeps only in-frame clones and is missing some. The sample lists a few hundred thousand clones; around 90% were seen once. The gene calls are TRBV5-1 and TRBJ2-1; 7 bases match TRBD1. This TCR derives from a woman between 70 and 85 years old with active or convalescent COVID-19. Material: peripheral blood. The CDR3 loop reads CASSLQGDTYNEQFF. The CDR3 DNA reads as TGCGCCAGCAGCTTGCAGGGGGATACCTACAATGAGCAGTTCTTC.